The present entry profiles one T cell receptor (beta chain) with its context. The length of the CDR3 is 14 residues. Germline loops: CDR1 MNHEY, CDR2 SMNVEV (reference sequence). Unmatched junction bases numbered 5, after V lost 5 bases and J lost 6 bases. This specimen comes from a study of control samples from healthy donors and cancer patients. The protocol was immunoSEQ multiplex PCR, while the TCRdb copy is restricted to in-frame clones and leaves out a portion. The sample shows about 100,000 clones, less than 90% of them seen only once. The genes are TRBV27 and TRBJ2-1; TRBD1 aligns across 9 bases. Input material: blood. This receptor was taken from a woman between 50 and 59 years old in good health. CDR3 nucleotide sequence: TGTGCCAGCAGTCTGGGACAGGGTGGCAATGAGCAGTTCTTC. This codes for CASSLGQGGNEQFF.